These 20 T cell receptor beta chains came from one sample sequenced in a study of OX40 agonist ivuxolimab in advanced cancers. Repertoires were generated with immunoSEQ multiplex PCR, while TCRdb's copy carries only in-frame clones and drops some. The repertoire holds roughly 53,000 clones, with around 83% as singletons. Sequencing used CD4+ or CD8+ T cells sorted from blood, obtained in a trial of the OX40 agonist ivuxolimab. The receptors shown here come from an adult with an advanced solid tumor such as melanoma, head and neck, liver or kidney cancer.

This sequence joins TRBV15 and TRBJ2-6; tentative D call: TRBD2 (6 bases). This CDR3 has 15 residues. CDR1 and CDR2 (germline): LNHNV, YYDKDF (reference sequence). The V end was cut by 5 bases, the J end by 2 bases, with 10 bases between. Here the CDR3 DNA reads TGTGCCACCAGCGTCGGCGGGGCTGGGGCCAACGTCCTGACTTTC. Translated, it gives CATSVGGAGANVLTF.

Here the CDR3 DNA reads TGCAGCGGCCAAGCTTACCAAGAGACCCAGTACTTC. It encodes CSGQAYQETQYF. The chain has TRBV29-1 and TRBJ2-5, with D uncertain. This CDR3 is 12 amino acids long. CDR1 is SQVTM, CDR2 ANQGSEA, per germline. The germline V and J ends were trimmed by 7 bases and 0 bases, with 9 bases remaining between them.

V usage is TRBV6-1 and J usage is TRBJ1-5, with a possible D match to TRBD1 (5 bases). The germline V gene encodes CDR1 MNHNS and CDR2 SASEGT. V shed 3 bases and J shed 4 bases, with 10 bases lying between them. There are 14 residues in the CDR3. DNA of the CDR3: TGTGCCAGCAGTGATGTGGGGCTAAATCAGCCCCAGCATTTT. It is translated as CASSDVGLNQPQHF.

This chain uses TRBV4-3 with TRBJ1-5; 7 bases agree with TRBD1. Losses at the gene ends were 0 bases for V and 7 bases for J; bases not matched to a gene: 9. In germline, CDR1 is LGHNA, CDR2 YSLEER. This CDR3 contains 16 residues. The chain's CDR3 is CASSQDNGGGGQPQHF. CDR3 nucleotide sequence: TGCGCCAGCAGCCAAGATAATGGAGGGGGCGGCCAGCCCCAGCATTTT.

The V call is TRBV30, the J call TRBJ2-1; D is undetermined. The CDR3 loop spans 14 amino acids. The V and J ends lost 0 bases and 8 bases respectively, with 14 bases between them. Germline CDR1 reads GTSNPN; CDR2 reads SVGIG (reference sequence). CDR3: CAWSVRAPSHEQFF. In DNA form, the CDR3 reads TGTGCCTGGAGTGTACGGGCACCCTCCCATGAGCAGTTCTTC.

V gene TRBV5-1 combines with J gene TRBJ2-5; D is tentatively TRBD1 or TRBD2 (5 bases each). This CDR3 has 16 residues. V gave up 0 bases and J gave up 5 bases, with 17 bases separating them. CDR1 SGHRS and CDR2 YFSETQ come from the germline V gene. The CDR3 region is CASSLDGGSGGETQYF. The DNA of the CDR3 is TGCGCCAGCAGCTTGGATGGGGGATCAGGAGGCGAGACCCAGTACTTC.

The rearrangement links TRBV7-7 to TRBJ2-5; TRBD2 agrees at 7 bases. Germline V CDR1 and CDR2: SSHAT, FNYEAQ (reference sequence). CDR3 length: 16 amino acids. CDR3 nucleotide sequence: TGTGCTAGCTCCCCAACGGGACTCCGGGGAGGGGAGACCCAGTACTTC. Encoded protein: CASSPTGLRGGETQYF.

This clone was picked up one time. The genes are TRBV5-4 and TRBJ2-1; D perhaps matches TRBD1 (6 bases). The CDR3 totals 15 residues. Germline V gene sequence: CDR1 SGHNT, CDR2 YYREEE (reference sequence). The V gene lost 0 bases and the J gene lost 6 bases, with 13 bases spanning the gap. CDR3 sequence reads: CASSLGQVEGNEQFF. The CDR3 nucleotides read TGTGCCAGCAGCTTGGGACAGGTTGAGGGCAATGAGCAGTTCTTC.

This sequence joins TRBV6-6 and TRBJ2-7, with a tentative D call TRBD1 (6 bases). Looked up from germline, CDR1 is MNHNY and CDR2 is SVGAGI (reference sequence). The V gene lost 4 bases and the J gene lost 3 bases, with 13 bases spanning the gap. This CDR3 has 14 residues. The CDR3 nucleotides read TGTGCCAGCAGTTCAACAGGGTTCGGCTACGAGCAGTACTTC. This sequence encodes CASSSTGFGYEQYF.

V gene TRBV18 combines with J gene TRBJ2-3; D is perhaps TRBD2 (6 bases). Looked up from germline, CDR1 is KGHSH and CDR2 is LQKENI. Trimming left V 2 bases short and J 7 bases short, with 13 bases between. This CDR3 has 14 residues. For the CDR3, the DNA is TGTGCCAGCTCACCATCGCGGGGAGAAAATACGCAGTATTTT. Amino acid sequence: CASSPSRGENTQYF.

The V gene is TRBV5-1, the J gene TRBJ2-5, with TRBD2 identical over 10 bases. CDR3 length equals 16 residues. CDR1 SGHRS and CDR2 YFSETQ come from the germline V gene. Germline trimming cut 4 bases from V and 0 bases from J; bases unmatched to any gene: 6. Here the CDR3 reads CASSQGTSAYQETQYF. The CDR3, as DNA: TGCGCCAGCAGCCAAGGGACTAGCGCTTACCAAGAGACCCAGTACTTC.

This rearrangement joins TRBV4-1 to TRBJ2-7, with D maybe TRBD1 (5 bases). The CDR3 covers 18 residues. Deletions cut 1 base from V and 0 bases from J, with 19 bases between. CDR1 is MGHRA and CDR2 is YSYEKL in the germline V gene. The CDR3 DNA follows: TGCGCCAGCAGCCAAGCTCAGGACACAAGTACGATCTCCTACGAGCAGTACTTC. Translating it yields CASSQAQDTSTISYEQYF.

This sequence joins TRBV6-5 and TRBJ2-1; no clear D gene. Trimming stripped 2 bases from V and 4 bases from J, with 12 bases between. The CDR3 sequence is 15 residues long. Germline V CDR1 and CDR2: MNHEY, SVGAGI. CDR3 amino acids: CASSYTATFYNEQFF. The CDR3 DNA sequence: TGTGCCAGCAGTTACACTGCGACTTTTTACAATGAGCAGTTCTTC.

The chain employs TRBV18 and TRBJ2-5; the D is unclear. Germline loops: CDR1 KGHSH, CDR2 LQKENI. The V end was cut by 0 bases, the J end by 5 bases, with 10 bases between. The CDR3 is 14 residues long. CDR3 region: CASSPPVSSETQYF. DNA for the CDR3: TGTGCCAGCTCACCACCGGTTAGCAGTGAGACCCAGTACTTC.

Only a few counts were recorded for this clone. J is TRBJ2-3 and V is TRBV15, with 10 bases matching TRBD1. Germline loops: CDR1 LNHNV, CDR2 YYDKDF (reference sequence). The V gene end was trimmed by 5 bases and the J gene end by 4 bases; junction bases not matched to a gene: 3. CDR3 length: 14 amino acids. CDR3 protein: CATSRDRGADTQYF. The CDR3 DNA reads as TGTGCCACCAGCCGGGACAGGGGTGCAGATACGCAGTATTTT.

This chain connects TRBV5-4 to TRBJ2-6; the D is unclear. The V end lost 3 bases, the J end lost 0 bases, and 13 bases lay between the germline ends. Germline V gene sequence: CDR1 SGHNT, CDR2 YYREEE (reference sequence). This CDR3 has 17 amino acids. This chain's CDR3 is CASSWAVTSSGANVLTF. In nucleotides, the CDR3 is TGTGCCAGCAGCTGGGCAGTTACAAGCTCTGGGGCCAACGTCCTGACTTTC.

The CDR3 spells CASSLLAGGPGETQYF. DNA for the CDR3: TGTGCCAGCAGCCTCCTAGCGGGGGGGCCGGGGGAGACCCAGTACTTC. V is TRBV7-2 and J is TRBJ2-5, with 12 nucleotides matching TRBD2. Germline CDR1 reads SGHTA; CDR2 reads FQGNSA. The length of the CDR3 is 16 residues. V lost 5 bases, J lost 5 bases, and 9 bases stayed unmatched.

The chain links TRBV19 to TRBJ2-7; D tentatively fits TRBD1 or TRBD2 (5 bases each). Germline V gives CDR1 LNHDA, CDR2 SQIVND (reference sequence). V was clipped by 3 bases and J by 4 bases, with 7 bases between them. The CDR3 extends over 12 amino acids. The CDR3 sequence: CASSMWGYEQYF. CDR3 DNA sequence: TGTGCCAGTAGTATGTGGGGGTACGAGCAGTACTTC.

This chain links TRBV19 with TRBJ1-5, with TRBD1 matching 7 bases. Trimming removed 1 base from V and 6 bases from J; junction bases left unmatched: 9. This CDR3 has 16 residues. Germline V gene data show CDR1 as LNHDA and CDR2 as SQIVND (reference sequence). The CDR3 loop is CASSIGDSGNTQPQHF. The CDR3 nucleotides read TGTGCCAGTAGTATAGGGGACAGCGGGAACACTCAGCCCCAGCATTTT.

J is TRBJ2-2 and V is TRBV7-3, with D perhaps assigned TRBD1 or TRBD2 (5 bases each). V lost 4 bases to trimming and J lost 0 bases, with 9 bases between them. This CDR3 region has 15 residues. CDR1 and CDR2 (germline): SGHTA, FQGTGA. CDR3 bases: TGTGCCAGCAGCTGGGGGATATCGAACACCGGGGAGCTGTTTTTT. It encodes CASSWGISNTGELFF. The full variable domain, its missing parts supplied by reference TRBV7-3 and TRBJ2-2, is GAGVSQTPSNKVTEKGKYVELRCDPISGHTALYWYRQSLGQGPEFLIYFQGTGAADDSGLPNDRFFAVRPEGSVSTLKIQRTERGDSAVYLCASSWGISNTGELFFGEGSRLTVL.